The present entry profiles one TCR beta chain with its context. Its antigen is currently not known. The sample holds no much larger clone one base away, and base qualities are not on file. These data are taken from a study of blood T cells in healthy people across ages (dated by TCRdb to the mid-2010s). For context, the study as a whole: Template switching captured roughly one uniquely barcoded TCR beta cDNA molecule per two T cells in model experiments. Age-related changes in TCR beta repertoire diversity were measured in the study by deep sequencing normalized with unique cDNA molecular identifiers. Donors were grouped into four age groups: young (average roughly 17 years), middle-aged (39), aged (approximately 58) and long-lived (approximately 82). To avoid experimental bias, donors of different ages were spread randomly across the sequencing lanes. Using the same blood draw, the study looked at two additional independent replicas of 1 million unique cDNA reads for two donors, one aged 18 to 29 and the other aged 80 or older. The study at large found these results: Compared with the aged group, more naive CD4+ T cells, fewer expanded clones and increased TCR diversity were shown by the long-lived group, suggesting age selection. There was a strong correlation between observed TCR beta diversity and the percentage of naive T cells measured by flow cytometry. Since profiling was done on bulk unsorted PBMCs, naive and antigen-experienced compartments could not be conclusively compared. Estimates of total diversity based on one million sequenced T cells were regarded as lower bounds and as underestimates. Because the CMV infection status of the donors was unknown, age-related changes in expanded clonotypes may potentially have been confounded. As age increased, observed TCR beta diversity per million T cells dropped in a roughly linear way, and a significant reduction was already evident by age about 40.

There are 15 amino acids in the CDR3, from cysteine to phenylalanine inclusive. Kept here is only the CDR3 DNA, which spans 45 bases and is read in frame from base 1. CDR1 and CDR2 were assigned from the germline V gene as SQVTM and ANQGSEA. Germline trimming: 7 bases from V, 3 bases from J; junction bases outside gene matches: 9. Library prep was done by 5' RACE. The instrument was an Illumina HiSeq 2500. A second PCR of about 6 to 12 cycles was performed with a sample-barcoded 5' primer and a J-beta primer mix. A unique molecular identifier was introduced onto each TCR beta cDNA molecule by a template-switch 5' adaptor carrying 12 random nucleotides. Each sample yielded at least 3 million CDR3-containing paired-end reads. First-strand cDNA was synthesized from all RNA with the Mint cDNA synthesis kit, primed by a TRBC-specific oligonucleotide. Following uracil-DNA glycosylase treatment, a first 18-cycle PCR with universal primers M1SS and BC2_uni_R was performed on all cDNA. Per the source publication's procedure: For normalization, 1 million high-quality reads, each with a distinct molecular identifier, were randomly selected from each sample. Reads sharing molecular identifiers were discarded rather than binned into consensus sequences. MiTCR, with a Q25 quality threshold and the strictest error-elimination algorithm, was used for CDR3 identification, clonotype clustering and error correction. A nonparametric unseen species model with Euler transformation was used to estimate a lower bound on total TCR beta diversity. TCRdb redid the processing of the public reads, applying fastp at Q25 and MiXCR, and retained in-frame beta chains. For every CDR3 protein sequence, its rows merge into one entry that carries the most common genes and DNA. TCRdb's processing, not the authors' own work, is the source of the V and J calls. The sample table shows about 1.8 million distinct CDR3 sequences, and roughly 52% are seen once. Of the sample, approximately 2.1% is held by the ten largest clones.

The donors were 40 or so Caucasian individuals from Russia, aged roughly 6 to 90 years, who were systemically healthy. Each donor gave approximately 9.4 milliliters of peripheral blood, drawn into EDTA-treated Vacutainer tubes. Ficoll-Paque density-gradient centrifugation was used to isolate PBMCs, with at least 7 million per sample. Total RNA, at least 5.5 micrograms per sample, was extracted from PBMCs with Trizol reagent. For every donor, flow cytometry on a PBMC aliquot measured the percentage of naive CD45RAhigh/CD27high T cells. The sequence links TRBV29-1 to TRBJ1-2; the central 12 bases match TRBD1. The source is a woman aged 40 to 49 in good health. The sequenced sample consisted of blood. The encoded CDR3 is CSASGTGGEDYGYTF. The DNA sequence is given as TGCAGCGCCTCCGGGACAGGGGGCGAAGACTATGGCTACACCTTC.